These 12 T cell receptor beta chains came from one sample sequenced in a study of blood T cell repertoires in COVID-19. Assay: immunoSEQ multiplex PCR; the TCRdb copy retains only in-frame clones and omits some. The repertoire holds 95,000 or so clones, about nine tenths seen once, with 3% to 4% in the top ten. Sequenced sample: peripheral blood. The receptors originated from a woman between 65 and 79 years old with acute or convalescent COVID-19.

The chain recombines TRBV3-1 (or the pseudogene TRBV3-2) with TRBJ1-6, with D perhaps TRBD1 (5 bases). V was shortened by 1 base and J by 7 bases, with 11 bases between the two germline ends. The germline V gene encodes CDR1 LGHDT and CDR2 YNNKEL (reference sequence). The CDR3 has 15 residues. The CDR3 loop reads CASSQGGGRNSPLHF. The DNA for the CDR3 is TGTGCCAGCAGCCAAGGGGGGGGAAGGAATTCACCCCTCCACTTT.

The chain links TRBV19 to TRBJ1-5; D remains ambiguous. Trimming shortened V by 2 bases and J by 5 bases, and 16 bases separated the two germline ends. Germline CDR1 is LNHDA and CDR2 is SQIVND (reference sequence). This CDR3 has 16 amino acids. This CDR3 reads CASSIMGDSEHQPQHF. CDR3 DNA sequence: TGTGCCAGTAGTATAATGGGAGATAGCGAGCATCAGCCCCAGCATTTT.

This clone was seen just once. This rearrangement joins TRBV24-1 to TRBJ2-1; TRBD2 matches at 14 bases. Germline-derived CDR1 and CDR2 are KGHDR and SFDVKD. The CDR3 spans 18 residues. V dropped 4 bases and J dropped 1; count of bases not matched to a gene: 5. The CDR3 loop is CATSETGLAGESYNEQFF. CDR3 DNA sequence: TGTGCCACCAGTGAAACGGGACTAGCGGGGGAATCCTACAATGAGCAGTTCTTC.

The CDR3 nucleotides are TGTGCCAGCAGTCCGTACAGGGATGCCAAAAACATTCAGTACTTC. It yields the protein CASSPYRDAKNIQYF. The chain is built from TRBV6-2 or TRBV6-3 and TRBJ2-4; possible D gene TRBD1, 6 bases. CDR3 length equals 15 residues. V lost 5 bases to trimming and J lost 1 base, with 12 bases between them. Germline V gene sequence: CDR1 MNHEY, CDR2 SVGEGT.

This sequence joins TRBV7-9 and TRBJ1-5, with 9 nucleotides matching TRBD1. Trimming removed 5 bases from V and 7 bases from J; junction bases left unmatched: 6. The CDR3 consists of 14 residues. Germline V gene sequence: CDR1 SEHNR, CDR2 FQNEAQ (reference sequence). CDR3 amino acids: CASSTGTGIQPQHF. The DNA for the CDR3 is TGTGCCAGCAGCACCGGGACAGGGATACAGCCCCAGCATTTT.

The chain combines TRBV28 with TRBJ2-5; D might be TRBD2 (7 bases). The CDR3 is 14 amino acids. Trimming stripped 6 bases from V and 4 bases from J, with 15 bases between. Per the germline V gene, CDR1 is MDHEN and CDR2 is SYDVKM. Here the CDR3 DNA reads TGTGCCAGCAGGGACTGGGGGGGCCGAGAGACCCAGTACTTC. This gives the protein CASRDWGGRETQYF.

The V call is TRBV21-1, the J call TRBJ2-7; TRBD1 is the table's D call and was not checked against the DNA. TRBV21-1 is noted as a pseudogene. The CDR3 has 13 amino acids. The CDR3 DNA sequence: TGTGCCAGCAGCCCTGACAGCCTCTACGAGCAGTACGTC. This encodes CASSPDSLYEQYV.

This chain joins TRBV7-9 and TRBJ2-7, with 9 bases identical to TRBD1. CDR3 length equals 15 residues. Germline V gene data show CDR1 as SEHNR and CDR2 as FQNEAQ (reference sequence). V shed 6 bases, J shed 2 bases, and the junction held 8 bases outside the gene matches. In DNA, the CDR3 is TGTGCCAGCAGGTTTCAACAGGGGGCACCCTACGAGCAGTACTTC. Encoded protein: CASRFQQGAPYEQYF.

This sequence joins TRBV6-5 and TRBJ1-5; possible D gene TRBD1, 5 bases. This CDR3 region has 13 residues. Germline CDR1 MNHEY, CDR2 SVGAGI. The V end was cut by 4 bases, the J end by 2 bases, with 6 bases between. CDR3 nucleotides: TGTGCCAGCAGTTTACAGGGCAATCAGCCCCAGCATTTT. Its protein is CASSLQGNQPQHF.

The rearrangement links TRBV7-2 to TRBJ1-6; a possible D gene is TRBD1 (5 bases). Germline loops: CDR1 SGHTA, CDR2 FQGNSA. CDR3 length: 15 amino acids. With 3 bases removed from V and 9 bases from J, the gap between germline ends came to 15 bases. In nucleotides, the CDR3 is TGTGCCAGCAGCTTGTCGGTGGGGCAGGGTTCACCCCTCCACTTT. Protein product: CASSLSVGQGSPLHF.

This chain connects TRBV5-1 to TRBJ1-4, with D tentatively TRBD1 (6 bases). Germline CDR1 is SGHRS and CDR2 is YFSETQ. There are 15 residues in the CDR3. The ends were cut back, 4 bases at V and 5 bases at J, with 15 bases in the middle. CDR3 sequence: CASSRNEGENEKLFF. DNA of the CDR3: TGCGCCAGCAGCCGAAATGAGGGGGAAAATGAAAAACTGTTTTTT.

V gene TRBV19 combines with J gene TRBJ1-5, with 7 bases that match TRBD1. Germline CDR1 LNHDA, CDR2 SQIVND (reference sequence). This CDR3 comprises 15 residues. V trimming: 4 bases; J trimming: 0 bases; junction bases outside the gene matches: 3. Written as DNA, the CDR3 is TGTGCCAGTAGTAGGGACAGCTATAGCAATCAGCCCCAGCATTTT. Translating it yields CASSRDSYSNQPQHF.